One sample yielded the 5 T cell receptor beta chains listed below, sequenced in a study of T cells in Graves' hyperthyroidism and ophthalmopathy. RNA transcripts provided the source from which TCR beta CDR3 regions were amplified. HTBI primers drove first-round RT-PCR of the TCR CDR3. TCRdb recomputed calls from the multiplex PCR reads with MiXCR, one row per CDR3 protein. The top ten clones hold around 13% of a sample with fewer than 750,000 distinct CDR3 sequences, around 13% of them seen once. The specimen sequenced was blood. These receptors all stem from a woman between 50 and 59 years old with Graves' ophthalmopathy.

This clonotype was seen at least ten times. This chain connects TRBV27 to TRBJ1-1; weak D call: TRBD1 (5 bases). The V end lost 1 base, the J end lost 0 bases, and 18 bases lay between the germline ends. Per germline, CDR1 MNHEY and CDR2 SMNVEV (reference sequence). The CDR3 runs to 18 residues. The CDR3: CASSLWAAGGGMNTEAFF. As DNA, the CDR3 is TGTGCCAGCAGTTTATGGGCCGCAGGTGGGGGAATGAACACTGAAGCTTTCTTT.

This clonotype was detected ten times or more. The CDR3 reads CASSVDGGSFYEQYF. The CDR3, as DNA: TGTGCCAGCAGCGTAGACGGCGGGAGTTTCTACGAGCAGTACTTC. The chain couples TRBV9 to TRBJ2-7; 7 bases fit TRBD2. After removal of 0 bases from V and 3 bases from J, the junction contained 6 bases not matched to a gene. This CDR3 region has 15 residues. CDR1 and CDR2 from the germline V gene are SGDLS and YYNGEE.

There are many counts of this clonotype. This rearrangement joins TRBV5-1 to TRBJ2-1, with 9 bases lining up with TRBD2. CDR3 size: 15 residues. The trim removed 0 bases at V and 7 bases at J, leaving 5 bases unmatched. Germline CDR1 is SGHRS and CDR2 is YFSETQ. In nucleotides, the CDR3 is TGCGCCAGCAGCTTGGGCGGGAGGGCCTCAAATGAGCAGTTCTTC. Translated, it gives CASSLGGRASNEQFF.

V usage is TRBV6-5 and J usage is TRBJ1-2; D uncertain. This CDR3 has 11 amino acids. CDR1 is MNHEY, CDR2 SVGAGI, per germline. Trimming left V 8 bases short and J 5 bases short, with 9 bases between. CDR3 nucleotides: TGTGCCAGCGGCTACACTTATGGCTACACCTTC. It specifies CASGYTYGYTF.

This clonotype was seen a few times. In DNA, the CDR3 is TGTGCCAGCAGCGTAGCTATCAGCGGAAGGAACAATGAGCAGTTCTTC. This codes for CASSVAISGRNNEQFF. The chain carries TRBV9 and TRBJ2-1; TRBD2 might be the D (5 bases). The CDR3 length is 16 residues. Per the germline V gene, CDR1 is SGDLS and CDR2 is YYNGEE. Trimming pared 0 bases from V and 5 bases from J, leaving 15 bases between.